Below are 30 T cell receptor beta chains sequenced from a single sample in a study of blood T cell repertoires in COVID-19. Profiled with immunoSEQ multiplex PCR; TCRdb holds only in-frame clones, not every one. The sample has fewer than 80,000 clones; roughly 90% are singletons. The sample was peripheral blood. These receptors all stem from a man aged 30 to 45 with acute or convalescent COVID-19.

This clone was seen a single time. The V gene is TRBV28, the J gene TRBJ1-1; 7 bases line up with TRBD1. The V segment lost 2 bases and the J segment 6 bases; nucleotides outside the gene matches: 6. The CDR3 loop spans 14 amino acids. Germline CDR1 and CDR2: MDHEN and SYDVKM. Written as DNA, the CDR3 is TGTGCCAGCAGTTTAGAACAGGGGTTCGCTGAAGCTTTCTTT. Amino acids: CASSLEQGFAEAFF.

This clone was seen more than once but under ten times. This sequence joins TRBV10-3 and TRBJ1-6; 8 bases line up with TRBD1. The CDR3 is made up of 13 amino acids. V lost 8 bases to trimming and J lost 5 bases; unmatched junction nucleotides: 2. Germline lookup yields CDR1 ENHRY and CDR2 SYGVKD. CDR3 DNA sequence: TGTGCCATCGGACAGGGCCATAATTCACCCCTCCACTTT. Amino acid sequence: CAIGQGHNSPLHF.

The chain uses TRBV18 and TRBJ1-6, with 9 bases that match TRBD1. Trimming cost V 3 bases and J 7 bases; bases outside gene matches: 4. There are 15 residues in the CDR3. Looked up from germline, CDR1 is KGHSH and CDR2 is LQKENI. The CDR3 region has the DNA TGTGCCAGCTCACCCGCGACAGGGGGAAATTCACCCCTCCACTTT. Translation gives CASSPATGGNSPLHF.

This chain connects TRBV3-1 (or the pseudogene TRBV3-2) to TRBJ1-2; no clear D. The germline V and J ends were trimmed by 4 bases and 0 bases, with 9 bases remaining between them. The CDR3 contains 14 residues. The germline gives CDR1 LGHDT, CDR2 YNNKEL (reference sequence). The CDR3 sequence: CASSPLTANYGYTF. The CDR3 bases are TGTGCCAGCAGCCCCTTGACTGCTAACTATGGCTACACCTTC.

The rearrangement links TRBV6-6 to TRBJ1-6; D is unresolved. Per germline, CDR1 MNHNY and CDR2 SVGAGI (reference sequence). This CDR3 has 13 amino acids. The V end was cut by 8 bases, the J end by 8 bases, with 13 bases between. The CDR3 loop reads CASARLRDSPLHF. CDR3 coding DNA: TGTGCCAGCGCAAGATTGAGGGATTCACCCCTCCACTTT.

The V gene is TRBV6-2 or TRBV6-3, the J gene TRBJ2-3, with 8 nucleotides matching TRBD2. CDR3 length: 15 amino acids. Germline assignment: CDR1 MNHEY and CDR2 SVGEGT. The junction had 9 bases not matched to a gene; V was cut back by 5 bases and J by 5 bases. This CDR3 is CASSATSDILDTQYF. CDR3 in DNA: TGTGCCAGCAGTGCGACTAGCGACATCCTAGATACGCAGTATTTT.

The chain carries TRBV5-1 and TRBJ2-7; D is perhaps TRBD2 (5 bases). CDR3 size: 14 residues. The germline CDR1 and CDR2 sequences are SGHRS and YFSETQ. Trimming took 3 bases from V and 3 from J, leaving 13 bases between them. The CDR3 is CASSWNGRDYEQYF. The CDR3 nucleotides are TGCGCCAGCAGCTGGAACGGACGGGACTACGAGCAGTACTTC.

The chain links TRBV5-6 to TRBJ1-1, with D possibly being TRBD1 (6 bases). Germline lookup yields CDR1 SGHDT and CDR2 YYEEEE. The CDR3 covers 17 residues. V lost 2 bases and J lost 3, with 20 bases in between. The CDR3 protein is CASSLNRSPSGDTEAFF. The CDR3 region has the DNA TGTGCCAGCAGCTTAAACAGATCTCCCTCAGGGGACACTGAAGCTTTCTTT. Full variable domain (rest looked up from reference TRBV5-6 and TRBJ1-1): DAGVTQSPTHLIKTRGQQVTLRCSPKSGHDTVSWYQQALGQGPQFIFQYYEEEERQRGNFPDRFSGHQFPNYSSELNVNALLLGDSALYLCASSLNRSPSGDTEAFFGQGTRLTVV.

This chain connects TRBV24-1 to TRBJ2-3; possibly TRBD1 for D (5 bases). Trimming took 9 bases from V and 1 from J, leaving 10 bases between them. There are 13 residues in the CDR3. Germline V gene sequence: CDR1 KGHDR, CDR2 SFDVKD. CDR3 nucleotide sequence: TGTGCCACCGAAAAACAGGGCACAGATACGCAGTATTTT. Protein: CATEKQGTDTQYF.

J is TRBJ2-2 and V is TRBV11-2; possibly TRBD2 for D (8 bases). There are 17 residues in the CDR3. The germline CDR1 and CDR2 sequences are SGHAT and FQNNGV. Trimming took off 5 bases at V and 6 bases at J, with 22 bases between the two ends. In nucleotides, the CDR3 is TGTGCCAGCAGCCCGTACAGGGGCGGGAGGCGGTCCGGGGAGCTGTTTTTT. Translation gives CASSPYRGGRRSGELFF.

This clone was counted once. This CDR3 is CASSSGFYNEQFF. In nucleotides, the CDR3 is TGCGCCAGCAGCTCGGGATTCTACAATGAGCAGTTCTTC. The genes are TRBV5-1 and TRBJ2-1, with TRBD2 as a possible D gene (5 bases). The V gene's germline CDR1 is SGHRS and CDR2 YFSETQ. The CDR3 has 13 residues. V was pared by 3 bases and J by 3 bases, with 7 bases between.

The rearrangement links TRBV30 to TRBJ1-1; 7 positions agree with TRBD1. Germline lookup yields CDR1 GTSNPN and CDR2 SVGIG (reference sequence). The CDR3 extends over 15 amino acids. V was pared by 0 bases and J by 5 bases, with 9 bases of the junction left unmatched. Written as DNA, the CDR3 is TGTGCCTGGAGTGTAGAGGGGGCGAGGAGGACTGAAGCTTTCTTT. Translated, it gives CAWSVEGARRTEAFF.

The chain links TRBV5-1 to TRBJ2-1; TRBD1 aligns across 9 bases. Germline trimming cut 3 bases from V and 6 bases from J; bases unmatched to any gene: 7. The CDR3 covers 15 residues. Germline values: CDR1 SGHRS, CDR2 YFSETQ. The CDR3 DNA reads TGCGCCAGCAGCTACCGGGACAGGGAGCTCAATGAGCAGTTCTTC. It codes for CASSYRDRELNEQFF.

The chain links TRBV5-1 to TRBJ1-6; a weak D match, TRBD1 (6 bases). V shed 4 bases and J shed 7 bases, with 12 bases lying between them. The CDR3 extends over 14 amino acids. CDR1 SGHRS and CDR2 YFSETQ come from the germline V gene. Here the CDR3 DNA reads TGCGCCAGCAGCCCGGACGGACAGAATTCACCCCTCCACTTT. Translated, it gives CASSPDGQNSPLHF.

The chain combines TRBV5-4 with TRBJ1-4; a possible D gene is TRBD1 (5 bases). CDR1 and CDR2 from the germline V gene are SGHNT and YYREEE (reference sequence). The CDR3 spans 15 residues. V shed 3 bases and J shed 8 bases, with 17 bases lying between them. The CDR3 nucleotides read TGTGCCAGCAGCTCGGGCAGCAGGGTCGAGGAAAAACTGTTTTTT. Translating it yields CASSSGSRVEEKLFF.

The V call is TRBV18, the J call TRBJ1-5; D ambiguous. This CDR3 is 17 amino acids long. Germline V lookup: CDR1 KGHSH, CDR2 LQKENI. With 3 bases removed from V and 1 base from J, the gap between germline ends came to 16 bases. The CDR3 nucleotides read TGTGCCAGCTCACCTACCAAGACTTCTCAAAGCAATCAGCCCCAGCATTTT. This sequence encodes CASSPTKTSQSNQPQHF. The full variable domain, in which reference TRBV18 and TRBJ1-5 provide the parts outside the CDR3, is NAGVMQNPRHLVRRRGQEARLRCSPMKGHSHVYWYRQLPEEGLKFMVYLQKENIIDESGMPKERFSAEFPKEGPSILRIQQVVRGDSAAYFCASSPTKTSQSNQPQHFGDGTRLSIL.

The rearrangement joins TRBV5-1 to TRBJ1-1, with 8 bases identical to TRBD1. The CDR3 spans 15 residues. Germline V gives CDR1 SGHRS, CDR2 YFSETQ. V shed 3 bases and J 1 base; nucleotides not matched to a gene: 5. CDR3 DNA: TGCGCCAGCAGCTCCGGACAGGGAGGGAACACTGAAGCTTTCTTT. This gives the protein CASSSGQGGNTEAFF.

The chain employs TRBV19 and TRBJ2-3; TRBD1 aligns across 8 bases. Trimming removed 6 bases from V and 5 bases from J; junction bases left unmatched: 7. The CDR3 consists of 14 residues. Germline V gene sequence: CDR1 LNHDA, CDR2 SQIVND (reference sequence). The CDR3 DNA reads TGTGCCAGTAGCCCTTGGACAGGGCGAGATACGCAGTATTTT. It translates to CASSPWTGRDTQYF.

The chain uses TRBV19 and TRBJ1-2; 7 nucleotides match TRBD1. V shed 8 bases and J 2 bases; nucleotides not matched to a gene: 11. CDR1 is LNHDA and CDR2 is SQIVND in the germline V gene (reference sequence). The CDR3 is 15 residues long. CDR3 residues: CASFRDSQENYGYTF. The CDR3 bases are TGTGCCAGTTTTCGGGACAGCCAAGAAAACTATGGCTACACCTTC. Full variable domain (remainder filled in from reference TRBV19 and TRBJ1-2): DGGITQSPKYLFRKEGQNVTLSCEQNLNHDAMYWYRQDPGQGLRLIYYSQIVNDFQKGDIAEGYSVSREKKESFPLTVTSAQKNPTAFYLCASFRDSQENYGYTFGSGTRLTVV.

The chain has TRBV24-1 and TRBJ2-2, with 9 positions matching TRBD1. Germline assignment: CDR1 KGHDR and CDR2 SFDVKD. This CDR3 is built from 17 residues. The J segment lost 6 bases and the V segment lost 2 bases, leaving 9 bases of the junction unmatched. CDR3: CATSDWRQGGAAGELFF. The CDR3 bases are TGTGCCACCAGTGATTGGCGACAGGGGGGGGCCGCCGGGGAGCTGTTTTTT.

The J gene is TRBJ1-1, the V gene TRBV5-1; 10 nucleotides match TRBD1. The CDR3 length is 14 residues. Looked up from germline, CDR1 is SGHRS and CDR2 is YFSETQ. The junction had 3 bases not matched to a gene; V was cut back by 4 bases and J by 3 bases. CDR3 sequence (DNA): TGCGCCAGCAGCCCGACAGGGGGCCACACTGAAGCTTTCTTT. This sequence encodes CASSPTGGHTEAFF.

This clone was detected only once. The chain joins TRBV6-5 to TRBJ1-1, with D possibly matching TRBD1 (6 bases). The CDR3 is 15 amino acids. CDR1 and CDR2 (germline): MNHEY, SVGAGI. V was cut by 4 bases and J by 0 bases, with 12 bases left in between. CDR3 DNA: TGTGCCAGCAGTTTCAACAGGGAAATGAACACTGAAGCTTTCTTT. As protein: CASSFNREMNTEAFF.

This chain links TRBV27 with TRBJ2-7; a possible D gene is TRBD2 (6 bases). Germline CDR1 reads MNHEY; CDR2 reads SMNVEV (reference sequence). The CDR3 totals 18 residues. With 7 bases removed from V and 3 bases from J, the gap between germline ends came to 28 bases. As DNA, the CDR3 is TGTGCCAGCAACCCAGGAGGTAGCGGCATCGGTGGATTCTACGAGCAGTACTTC. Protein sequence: CASNPGGSGIGGFYEQYF.

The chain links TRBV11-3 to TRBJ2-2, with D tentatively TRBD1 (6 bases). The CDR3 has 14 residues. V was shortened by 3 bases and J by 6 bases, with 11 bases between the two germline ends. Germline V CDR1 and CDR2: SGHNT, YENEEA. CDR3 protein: CASSLGRGAGELFF. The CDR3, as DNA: TGTGCCAGCAGCTTGGGCAGGGGAGCCGGGGAGCTGTTTTTT.

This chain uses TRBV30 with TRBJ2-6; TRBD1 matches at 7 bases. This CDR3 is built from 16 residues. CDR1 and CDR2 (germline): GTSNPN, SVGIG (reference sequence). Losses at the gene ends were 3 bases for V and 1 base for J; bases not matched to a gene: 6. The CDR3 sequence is CAWRENRGSGANVLTF. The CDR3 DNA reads TGTGCCTGGAGGGAGAACAGGGGATCTGGGGCCAACGTCCTGACTTTC. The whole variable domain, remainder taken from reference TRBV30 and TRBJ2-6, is SQTIHQWPATLVQPVGSPLSLECTVEGTSNPNLYWYRQAAGRGLQLLFYSVGIGQISSEVPQNLSASRPQDRQFILSSKKLLLSDSGFYLCAWRENRGSGANVLTFGAGSRLTVL.

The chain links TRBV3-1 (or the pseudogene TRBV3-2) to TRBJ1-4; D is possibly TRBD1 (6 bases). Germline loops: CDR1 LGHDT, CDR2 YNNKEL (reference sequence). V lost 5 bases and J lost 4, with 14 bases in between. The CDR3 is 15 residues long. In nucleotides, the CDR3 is TGTGCCAGCAGCAGCTCTACAGGGCTTAATGAAAAACTGTTTTTT. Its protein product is CASSSSTGLNEKLFF.

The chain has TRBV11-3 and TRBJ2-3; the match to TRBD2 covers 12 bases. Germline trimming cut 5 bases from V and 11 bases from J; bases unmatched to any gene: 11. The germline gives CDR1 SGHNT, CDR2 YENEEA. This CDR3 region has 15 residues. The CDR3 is CASSPRTSGNPEQYF. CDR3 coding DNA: TGTGCCAGCAGCCCACGGACTAGCGGGAACCCCGAGCAGTATTTT.

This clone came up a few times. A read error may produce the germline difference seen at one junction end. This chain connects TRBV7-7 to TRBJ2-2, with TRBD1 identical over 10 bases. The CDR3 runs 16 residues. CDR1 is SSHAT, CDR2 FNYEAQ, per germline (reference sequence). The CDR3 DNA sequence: TGTGCTAGCAGCTTGACCCCCGGGACAGGGGTCGGGGAGCTGTTTTTT. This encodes CASSLTPGTGVGELFF. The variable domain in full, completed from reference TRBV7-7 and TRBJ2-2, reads GAGVSQSPRYKVTKRGQDVTLRCDPISSHATLYWYQQALGQGPEFLTYFNYEAQPDKSGLPSDRFSAERPEGSISTLTIQRTEQRDSAMYRCASSLTPGTGVGELFFGEGSRLTVL.

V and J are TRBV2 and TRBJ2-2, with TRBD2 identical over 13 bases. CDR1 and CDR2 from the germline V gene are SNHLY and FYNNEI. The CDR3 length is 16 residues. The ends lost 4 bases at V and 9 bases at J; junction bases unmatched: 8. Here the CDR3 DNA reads TGTGCCAGCAGTGGGGCGGGACTAGCGGGAATATGGGAGCTGTTTTTT. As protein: CASSGAGLAGIWELFF.

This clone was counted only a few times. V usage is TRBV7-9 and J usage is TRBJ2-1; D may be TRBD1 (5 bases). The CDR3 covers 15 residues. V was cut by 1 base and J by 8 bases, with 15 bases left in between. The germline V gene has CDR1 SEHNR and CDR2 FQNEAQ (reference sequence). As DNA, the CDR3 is TGTGCCAGCAGCTTAGGGATTACAGGATCTTATGAGCAGTTCTTC. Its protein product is CASSLGITGSYEQFF.